Presented here are 17 T cell receptor beta chains from one specimen sequenced in a study of blood T cell repertoires in COVID-19. Here immunoSEQ multiplex PCR was the method, and the copy in TCRdb shows in-frame clones only, minus some. The sample records about 77,000 clones, 90% being singletons. Sequenced sample: peripheral blood. These receptors came from an elderly woman with active or convalescent COVID-19.

This clone was seen a single time. This chain connects TRBV3-1 (or the pseudogene TRBV3-2) to TRBJ2-3; D remains ambiguous. The length of the CDR3 is 12 residues. The germline gives CDR1 LGHDT, CDR2 YNNKEL (reference sequence). Trimming left V 4 bases short and J 3 bases short, with 5 bases between. The CDR3, as DNA: TGTGCCAGCAGCCCTACTACAGATACGCAGTATTTT. Encoded protein: CASSPTTDTQYF.

The J gene is TRBJ1-5, the V gene TRBV19; D might be TRBD1 (5 bases). Trimming cost V 3 bases and J 0 bases, with 9 bases left between them. This CDR3 is 15 amino acids long. Looked up from germline, CDR1 is LNHDA and CDR2 is SQIVND (reference sequence). The CDR3 sequence is CASSIGGYSNQPQHF. The CDR3 DNA follows: TGTGCCAGTAGTATCGGGGGTTATAGCAATCAGCCCCAGCATTTT.

The rearrangement links TRBV6-4 to TRBJ2-7, with D possibly matching TRBD1 (5 bases). The germline V gene encodes CDR1 MRHNA and CDR2 SNTAGT. The V gene lost 1 base and the J gene lost 12 bases, with 13 bases spanning the gap. The CDR3 length is 12 residues. Here the CDR3 reads CASSDYAGPLYF. The CDR3 DNA reads as TGTGCCAGCAGTGACTACGCAGGGCCCCTGTACTTC.

CDR3 region: CASSLDPGAGRETQYF. The CDR3 bases are TGCGCCAGCAGCCTGGACCCGGGAGCGGGTCGGGAGACCCAGTACTTC. The chain combines TRBV5-1 with TRBJ2-5; a possible D gene is TRBD2 (6 bases). Per the germline V gene, CDR1 is SGHRS and CDR2 is YFSETQ. This CDR3 is 16 amino acids long. Trimming left V 4 bases short and J 5 bases short, with 21 bases between. The complete variable domain, with remaining parts taken from reference TRBV5-1 and TRBJ2-5, reads KAGVTQTPRYLIKTRGQQVTLSCSPISGHRSVSWYQQTPGQGLQFLFEYFSETQRNKGNFPGRFSGRQFSNSRSEMNVSTLELGDSALYLCASSLDPGAGRETQYFGPGTRLLVL.

This clone was counted a few times. V usage is TRBV5-4 and J usage is TRBJ2-7, with TRBD1 matching 10 bases. The CDR3 loop spans 16 amino acids. Germline assignment: CDR1 SGHNT and CDR2 YYREEE (reference sequence). After removal of 2 bases from V and 4 bases from J, the junction contained 9 bases not matched to a gene. The DNA for the CDR3 is TGTGCCAGCAGCTTCGGGACAGGGGTAGGGGTATACGAGCAGTACTTC. It translates to CASSFGTGVGVYEQYF.

This sequence joins TRBV27 and TRBJ2-7; TRBD1 matches 9 bases. Trimming removed 7 bases from V and 0 bases from J; junction bases left unmatched: 4. Looked up from germline, CDR1 is MNHEY and CDR2 is SMNVEV (reference sequence). The CDR3 is 14 amino acids. CDR3: CASKLQGASYEQYF. The CDR3 nucleotides are TGTGCCAGCAAGCTACAGGGGGCCTCCTACGAGCAGTACTTC.

The gene calls are TRBV28 and TRBJ2-7; 9 nucleotides agree with TRBD1. CDR1 and CDR2 from the germline V gene are MDHEN and SYDVKM. The CDR3 spans 15 residues. V lost 7 bases, J lost 6 bases, and 13 bases stayed unmatched. The CDR3 protein is CASTRPGTGWFEQYF. The CDR3 DNA is TGTGCCAGCACCCGACCCGGGACAGGGTGGTTCGAGCAGTACTTC.

The chain couples TRBV4-3 to TRBJ2-2, with D uncertain. The germline V gene has CDR1 LGHNA and CDR2 YSLEER. The CDR3 consists of 15 residues. The V gene lost 4 bases and the J gene lost 0 bases, with 9 bases spanning the gap. The CDR3 DNA follows: TGCGCCAGCAGCCCTGCCTATTCGAACACCGGGGAGCTGTTTTTT. Protein: CASSPAYSNTGELFF.

The gene calls are TRBV9 and TRBJ2-2, with 10 bases fitting TRBD1. CDR1 and CDR2 from the germline V gene are SGDLS and YYNGEE. CDR3 length: 15 residues. Trimming at V came to 4 bases and at J to 7 bases, leaving 7 bases not matched to a gene. The CDR3 region has the DNA TGTGCCAGCAGCCCCGTGGGACAGGGGTTCGGGGAGCTGTTTTTT. This gives the protein CASSPVGQGFGELFF.

The chain employs TRBV7-9 and TRBJ1-1; D possibly corresponds to TRBD1 (5 bases). The CDR3 runs 15 residues. Trimming took off 1 base at V and 1 base at J, with 10 bases between the two ends. Germline V gives CDR1 SEHNR, CDR2 FQNEAQ (reference sequence). The CDR3: CASSLGQYTNTEAFF. Here the CDR3 DNA reads TGTGCCAGCAGCTTAGGACAGTACACGAACACTGAAGCTTTCTTT.

The chain carries TRBV6-1 and TRBJ1-2, with D possibly TRBD1 on 5 matching bases. CDR3 length: 13 residues. Germline V CDR1 and CDR2: MNHNS, SASEGT. Trimming removed 3 bases from V and 7 bases from J, with 12 bases in between. The CDR3 is CASSELRVGGYTF. The CDR3 region has the DNA TGTGCCAGCAGTGAGCTCAGGGTCGGTGGCTACACCTTC.

The CDR3 sequence: CASSQDGRGALHF. The CDR3 nucleotides are TGTGCCAGCAGCCAGGACGGGAGGGGGGCCCTCCACTTT. V and J are TRBV7-2 and TRBJ1-6, with TRBD1 as a possible D gene (6 bases). This CDR3 has 13 residues. Germline V gene lookup returns CDR1 SGHTA and CDR2 FQGNSA. The V and J ends lost 5 bases and 14 bases respectively, with 16 bases between them.

A few counts support this clone. The chain uses TRBV19 and TRBJ1-6, with 8 bases matching TRBD1. Per the germline V gene, CDR1 is LNHDA and CDR2 is SQIVND (reference sequence). CDR3 length equals 14 residues. J gave up 7 bases and V 4 bases, and 3 bases lay outside the gene matches. CDR3 sequence (DNA): TGTGCCAGTAGTACAGGGGGCCGGAATTCACCCCTCCACTTT. Encoded protein: CASSTGGRNSPLHF.

The CDR3 region has the DNA TGTGCCAGCAGCCCACCGGACAGGGCTACTGAAGCTTTCTTT. Its translation: CASSPPDRATEAFF. This chain connects TRBV7-2 to TRBJ1-1, with 8 nucleotides matching TRBD1. After removal of 5 bases from V and 5 bases from J, the junction contained 7 bases not matched to a gene. This CDR3 comprises 14 residues. CDR1 and CDR2 (germline): SGHTA, FQGNSA.

In the case of this clone: The germline gene is not matched at one end of the junction; a read error may be the cause. The V gene is TRBV6-2 or TRBV6-3, the J gene TRBJ1-2; D not certain. The CDR3 extends over 12 amino acids. The germline CDR1 and CDR2 sequences are MNHEY and SVGEGT. The CDR3, as DNA: TGTGCCAGCAGTTACGATTGGTCACAGCACGCCTTC. It encodes CASSYDWSQHAF.

J is TRBJ1-5 and V is TRBV25-1; TRBD1 might be the D (6 bases). V shed 6 bases and J shed 0 bases, with 21 bases lying between them. The CDR3 spans 18 residues. Germline V gene data show CDR1 as MGHDK and CDR2 as SYGVNS. CDR3: CASRKRSGDKYSNQPQHF. Here the CDR3 DNA reads TGTGCCAGCAGGAAGCGGTCTGGGGACAAATATAGCAATCAGCCCCAGCATTTT.

The genes are TRBV4-1 and TRBJ1-1; D is undetermined. Trimming removed 7 bases from V and 5 bases from J, with 8 bases in between. Germline V CDR1 and CDR2: MGHRA, YSYEKL. The CDR3 runs 11 residues. The CDR3 sequence is CASTTGTEAFF. CDR3 sequence (DNA): TGCGCCAGCACCACGGGGACTGAAGCTTTCTTT.